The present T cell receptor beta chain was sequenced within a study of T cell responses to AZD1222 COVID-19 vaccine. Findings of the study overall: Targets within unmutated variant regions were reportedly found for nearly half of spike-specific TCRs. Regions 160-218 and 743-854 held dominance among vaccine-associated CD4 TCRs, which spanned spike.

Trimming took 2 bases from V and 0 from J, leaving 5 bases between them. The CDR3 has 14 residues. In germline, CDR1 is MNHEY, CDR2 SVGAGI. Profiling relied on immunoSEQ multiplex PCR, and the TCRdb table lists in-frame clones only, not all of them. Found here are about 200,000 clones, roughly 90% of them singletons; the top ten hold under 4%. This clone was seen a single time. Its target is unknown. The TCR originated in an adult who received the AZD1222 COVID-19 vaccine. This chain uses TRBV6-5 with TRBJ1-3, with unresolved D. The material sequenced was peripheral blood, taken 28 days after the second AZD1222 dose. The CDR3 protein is CASSYMGSGNTIYF. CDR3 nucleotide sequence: TGTGCCAGCAGTTACATGGGCTCTGGAAACACCATATATTTT.